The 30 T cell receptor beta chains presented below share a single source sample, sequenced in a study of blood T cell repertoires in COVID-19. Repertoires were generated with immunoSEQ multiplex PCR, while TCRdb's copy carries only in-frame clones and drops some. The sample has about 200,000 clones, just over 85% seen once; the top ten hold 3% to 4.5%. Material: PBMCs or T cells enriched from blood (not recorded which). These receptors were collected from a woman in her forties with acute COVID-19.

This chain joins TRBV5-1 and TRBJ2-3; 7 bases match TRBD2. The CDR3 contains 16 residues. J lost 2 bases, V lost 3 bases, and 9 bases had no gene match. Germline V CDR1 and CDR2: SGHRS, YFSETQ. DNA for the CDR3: TGCGCCAGCAGCTCAACGCCCCAGCGGGACACAGATACGCAGTATTTT. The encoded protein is CASSSTPQRDTDTQYF. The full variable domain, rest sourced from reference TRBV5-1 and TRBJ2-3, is KAGVTQTPRYLIKTRGQQVTLSCSPISGHRSVSWYQQTPGQGLQFLFEYFSETQRNKGNFPGRFSGRQFSNSRSEMNVSTLELGDSALYLCASSSTPQRDTDTQYFGPGTRLTVL.

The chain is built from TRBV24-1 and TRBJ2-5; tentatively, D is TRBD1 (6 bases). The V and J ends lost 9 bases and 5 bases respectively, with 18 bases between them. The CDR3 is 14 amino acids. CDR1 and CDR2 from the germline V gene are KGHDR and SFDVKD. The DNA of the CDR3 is TGTGCCACCGGGTTAGCAGGGGTCCCGGAGACCCAGTACTTC. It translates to CATGLAGVPETQYF.

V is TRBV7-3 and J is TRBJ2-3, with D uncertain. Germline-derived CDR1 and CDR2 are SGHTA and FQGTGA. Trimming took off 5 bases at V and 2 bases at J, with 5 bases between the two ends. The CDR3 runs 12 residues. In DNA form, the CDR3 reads TGTGCCAGCAGCCCCAACACAGATACGCAGTATTTT. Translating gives CASSPNTDTQYF.

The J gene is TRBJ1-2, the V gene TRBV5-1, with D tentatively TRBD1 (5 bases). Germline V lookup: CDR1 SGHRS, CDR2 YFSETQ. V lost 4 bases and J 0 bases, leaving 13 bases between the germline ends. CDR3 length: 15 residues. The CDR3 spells CASSPTGHPNYGYTF. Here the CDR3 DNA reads TGCGCCAGCAGCCCTACCGGACACCCTAACTATGGCTACACCTTC.

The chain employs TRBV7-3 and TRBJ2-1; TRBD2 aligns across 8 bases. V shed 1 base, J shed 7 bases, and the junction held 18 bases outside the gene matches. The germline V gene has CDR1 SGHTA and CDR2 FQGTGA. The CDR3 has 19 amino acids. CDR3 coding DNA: TGTGCCAGCAGCTTAAAGAGTCGTTCCGGGGGGGTATTGCATAATGAGCAGTTCTTC. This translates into CASSLKSRSGGVLHNEQFF.

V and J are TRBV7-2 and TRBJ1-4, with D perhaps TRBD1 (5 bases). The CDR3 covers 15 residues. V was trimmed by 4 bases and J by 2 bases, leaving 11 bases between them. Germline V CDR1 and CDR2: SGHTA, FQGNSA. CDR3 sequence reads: CASSSTRVTNEKLFF. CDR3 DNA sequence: TGTGCCAGCAGCTCAACCAGGGTCACTAATGAAAAACTGTTTTTT.

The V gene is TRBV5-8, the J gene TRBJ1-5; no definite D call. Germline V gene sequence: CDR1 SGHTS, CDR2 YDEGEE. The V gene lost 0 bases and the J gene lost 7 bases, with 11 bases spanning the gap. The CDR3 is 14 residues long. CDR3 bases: TGTGCCAGCAGCTTGGTTCTGTCCTTACAGCCCCAGCATTTT. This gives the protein CASSLVLSLQPQHF. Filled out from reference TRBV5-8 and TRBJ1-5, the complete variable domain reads EAGVTQSPTHLIKTRGQQATLRCSPISGHTSVYWYQQALGLGLQFLLWYDEGEERNRGNFPPRFSGRQFPNYSSELNVNALELEDSALYLCASSLVLSLQPQHFGDGTRLSIL.

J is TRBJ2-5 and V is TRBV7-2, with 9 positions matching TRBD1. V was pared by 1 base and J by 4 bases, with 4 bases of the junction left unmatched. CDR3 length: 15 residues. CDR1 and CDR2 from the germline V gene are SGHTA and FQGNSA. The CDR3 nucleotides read TGTGCCAGCAGCTTAGGGACAGGGGCCCGAGAGACCCAGTACTTC. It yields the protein CASSLGTGARETQYF.

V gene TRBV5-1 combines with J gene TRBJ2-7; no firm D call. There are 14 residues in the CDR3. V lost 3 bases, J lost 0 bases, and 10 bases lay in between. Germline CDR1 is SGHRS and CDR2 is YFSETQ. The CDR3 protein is CASSWWASSYEQYF. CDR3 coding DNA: TGCGCCAGCAGCTGGTGGGCCAGCTCCTACGAGCAGTACTTC. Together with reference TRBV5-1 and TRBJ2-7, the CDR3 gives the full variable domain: KAGVTQTPRYLIKTRGQQVTLSCSPISGHRSVSWYQQTPGQGLQFLFEYFSETQRNKGNFPGRFSGRQFSNSRSEMNVSTLELGDSALYLCASSWWASSYEQYFGPGTRLTVT.

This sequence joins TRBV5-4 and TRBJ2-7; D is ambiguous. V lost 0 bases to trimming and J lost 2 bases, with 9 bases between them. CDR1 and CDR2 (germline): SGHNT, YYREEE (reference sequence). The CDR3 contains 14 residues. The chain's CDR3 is CASSLDSGPYEQYF. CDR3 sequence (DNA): TGTGCCAGCAGCTTGGATTCGGGTCCCTACGAGCAGTACTTC.

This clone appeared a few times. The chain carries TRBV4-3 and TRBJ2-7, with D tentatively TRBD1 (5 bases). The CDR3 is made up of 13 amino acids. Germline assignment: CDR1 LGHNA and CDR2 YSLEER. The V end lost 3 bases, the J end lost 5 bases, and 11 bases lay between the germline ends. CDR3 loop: CASSQTRVHEQYF. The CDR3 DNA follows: TGCGCCAGCAGCCAGACCAGGGTCCACGAGCAGTACTTC.

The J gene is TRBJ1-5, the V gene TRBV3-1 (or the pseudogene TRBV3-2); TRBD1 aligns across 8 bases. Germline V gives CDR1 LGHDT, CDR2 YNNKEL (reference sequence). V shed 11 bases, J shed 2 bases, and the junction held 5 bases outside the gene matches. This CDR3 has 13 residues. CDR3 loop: CACTQGGNQPQHF. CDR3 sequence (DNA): TGTGCCTGTACACAGGGGGGCAATCAGCCCCAGCATTTT.

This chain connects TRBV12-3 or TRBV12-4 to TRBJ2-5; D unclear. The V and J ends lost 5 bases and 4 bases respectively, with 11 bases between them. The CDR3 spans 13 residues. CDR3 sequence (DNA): TGTGCCAGCAGTCCAGTCCTCAGAGAGACCCAGTACTTC. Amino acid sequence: CASSPVLRETQYF.

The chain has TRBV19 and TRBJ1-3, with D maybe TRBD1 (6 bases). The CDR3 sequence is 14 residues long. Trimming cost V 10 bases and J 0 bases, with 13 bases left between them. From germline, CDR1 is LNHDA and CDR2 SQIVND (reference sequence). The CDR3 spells CATLRGGSGNTIYF. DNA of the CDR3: TGTGCCACCCTAAGAGGGGGCTCTGGAAACACCATATATTTT.

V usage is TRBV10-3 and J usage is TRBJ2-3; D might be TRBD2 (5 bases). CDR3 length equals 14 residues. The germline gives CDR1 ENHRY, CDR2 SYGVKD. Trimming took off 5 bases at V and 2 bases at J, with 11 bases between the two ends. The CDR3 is CAISLDSYTDTQYF. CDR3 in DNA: TGTGCCATCAGTCTGGACTCGTACACAGATACGCAGTATTTT.

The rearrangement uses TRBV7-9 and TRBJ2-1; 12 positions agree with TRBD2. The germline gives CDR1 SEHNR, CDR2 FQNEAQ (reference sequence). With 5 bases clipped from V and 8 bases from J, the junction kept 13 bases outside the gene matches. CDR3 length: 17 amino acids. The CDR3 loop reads CASSGARLAGVRDEQFF. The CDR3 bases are TGTGCCAGCAGCGGAGCCCGACTAGCGGGAGTCCGGGATGAGCAGTTCTTC.

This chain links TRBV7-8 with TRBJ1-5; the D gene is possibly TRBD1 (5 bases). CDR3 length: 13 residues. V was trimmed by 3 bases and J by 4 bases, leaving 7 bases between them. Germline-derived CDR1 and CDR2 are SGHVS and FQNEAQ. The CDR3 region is CASSFRTNQPQHF. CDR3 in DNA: TGTGCCAGCAGCTTCCGGACAAATCAGCCCCAGCATTTT.

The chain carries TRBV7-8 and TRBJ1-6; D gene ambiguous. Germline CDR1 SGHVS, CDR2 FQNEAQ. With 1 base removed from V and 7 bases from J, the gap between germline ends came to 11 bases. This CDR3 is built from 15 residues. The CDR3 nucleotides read TGTGCCAGCAGCTTAGGGCCTTCAAGAAATTCACCCCTCCACTTT. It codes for CASSLGPSRNSPLHF.

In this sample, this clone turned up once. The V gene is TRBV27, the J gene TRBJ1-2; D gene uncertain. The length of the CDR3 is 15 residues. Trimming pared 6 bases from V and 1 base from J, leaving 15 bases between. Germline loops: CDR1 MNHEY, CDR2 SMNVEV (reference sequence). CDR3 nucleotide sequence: TGTGCCAGCAGGGATTTTAAAACAGATAACTATGGCTACACCTTC. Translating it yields CASRDFKTDNYGYTF.

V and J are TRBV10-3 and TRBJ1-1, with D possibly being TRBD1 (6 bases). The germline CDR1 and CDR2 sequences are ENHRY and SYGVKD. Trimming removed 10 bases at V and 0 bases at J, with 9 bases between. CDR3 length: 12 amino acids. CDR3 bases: TGTGCCACCACAGGGTTGAACACTGAAGCTTTCTTT. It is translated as CATTGLNTEAFF.

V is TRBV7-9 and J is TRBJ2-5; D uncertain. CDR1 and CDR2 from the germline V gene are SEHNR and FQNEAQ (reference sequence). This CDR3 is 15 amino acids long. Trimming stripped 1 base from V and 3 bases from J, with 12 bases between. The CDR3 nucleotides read TGTGCCAGCAGCTTAGGGTTTGACTTTAAAGAGACCCAGTACTTC. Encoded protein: CASSLGFDFKETQYF.

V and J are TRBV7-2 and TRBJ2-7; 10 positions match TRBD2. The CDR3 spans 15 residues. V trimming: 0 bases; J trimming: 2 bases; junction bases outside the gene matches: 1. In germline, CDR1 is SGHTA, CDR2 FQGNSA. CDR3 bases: TGTGCCAGCAGCTTAGCACTAGCGGGGACCTACGAGCAGTACTTC. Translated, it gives CASSLALAGTYEQYF.

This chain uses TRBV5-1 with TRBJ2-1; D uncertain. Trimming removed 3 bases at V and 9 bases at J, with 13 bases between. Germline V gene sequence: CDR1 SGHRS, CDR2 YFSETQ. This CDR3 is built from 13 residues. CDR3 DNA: TGCGCCAGCAGCTCTGACTTATTGGGTGAGCAGTTCTTC. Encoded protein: CASSSDLLGEQFF.

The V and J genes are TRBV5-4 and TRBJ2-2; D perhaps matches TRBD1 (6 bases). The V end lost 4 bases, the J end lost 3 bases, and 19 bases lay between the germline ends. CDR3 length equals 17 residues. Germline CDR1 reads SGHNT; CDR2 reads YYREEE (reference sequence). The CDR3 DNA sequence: TGTGCCAGCAGCGCAGACCTGGACAGAACCCACACCGGGGAGCTGTTTTTT. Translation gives CASSADLDRTHTGELFF.

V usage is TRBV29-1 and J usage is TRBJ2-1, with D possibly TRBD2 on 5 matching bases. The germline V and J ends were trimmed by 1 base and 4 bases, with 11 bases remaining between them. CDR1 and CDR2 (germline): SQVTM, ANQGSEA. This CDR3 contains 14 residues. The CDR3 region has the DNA TGCAGCGTTGAAGGGACTCATGAGTACAATGAGCAGTTCTTC. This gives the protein CSVEGTHEYNEQFF.

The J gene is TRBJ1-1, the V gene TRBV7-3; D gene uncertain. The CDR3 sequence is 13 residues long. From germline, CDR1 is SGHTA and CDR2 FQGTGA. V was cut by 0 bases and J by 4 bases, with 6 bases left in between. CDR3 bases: TGTGCCAGCAGCTTAACGTCCGTCACTGAAGCTTTCTTT. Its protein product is CASSLTSVTEAFF.

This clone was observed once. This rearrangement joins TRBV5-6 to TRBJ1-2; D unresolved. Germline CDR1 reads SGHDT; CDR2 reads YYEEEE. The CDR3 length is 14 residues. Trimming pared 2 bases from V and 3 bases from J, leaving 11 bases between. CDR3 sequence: CASSFGFADYGYTF. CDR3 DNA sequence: TGTGCCAGCAGCTTCGGGTTTGCGGACTATGGCTACACCTTC.

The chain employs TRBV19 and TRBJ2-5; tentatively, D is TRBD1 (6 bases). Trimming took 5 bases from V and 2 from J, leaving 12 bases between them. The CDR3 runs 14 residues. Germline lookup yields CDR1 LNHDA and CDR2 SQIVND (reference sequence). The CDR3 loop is CASSLTGNQETQYF. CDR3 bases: TGTGCCAGTAGTTTAACAGGGAATCAAGAGACCCAGTACTTC. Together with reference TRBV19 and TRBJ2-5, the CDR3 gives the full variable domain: DGGITQSPKYLFRKEGQNVTLSCEQNLNHDAMYWYRQDPGQGLRLIYYSQIVNDFQKGDIAEGYSVSREKKESFPLTVTSAQKNPTAFYLCASSLTGNQETQYFGPGTRLLVL.

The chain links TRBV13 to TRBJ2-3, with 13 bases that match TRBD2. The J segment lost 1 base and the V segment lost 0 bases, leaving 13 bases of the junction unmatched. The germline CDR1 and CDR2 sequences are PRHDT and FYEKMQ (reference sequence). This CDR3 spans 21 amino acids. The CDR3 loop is CASSLGGGLTSGRSGTDTQYF. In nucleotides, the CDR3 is TGTGCCAGCAGCTTAGGAGGGGGGTTGACTAGCGGGAGGAGCGGCACAGATACGCAGTATTTT.

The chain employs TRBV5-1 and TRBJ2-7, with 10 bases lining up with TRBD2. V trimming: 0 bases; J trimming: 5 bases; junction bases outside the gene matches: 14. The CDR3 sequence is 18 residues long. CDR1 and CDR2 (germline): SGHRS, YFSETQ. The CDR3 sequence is CASSLGTAASGSLHEQYF. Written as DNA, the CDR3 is TGCGCCAGCAGCTTGGGTACGGCGGCTAGCGGGAGTCTTCACGAGCAGTACTTC.